This passage covers 25 T cell receptor beta chains from one sample sequenced in a study of blood T cell repertoires in COVID-19 (dated by TCRdb to 2020 to 2022). Libraries came from the immunoSEQ multiplex PCR assay. The table was pulled from immuneACCESS by TCRdb, which kept in-frame rearrangements only. Such tables lose some clones; where checked, under half of the loss comes from unresolved V genes, and the rest has no known cause. The sample profile shows just over 300,000 clones; 85% to 90% of them were found once. Of the sample, over 3.5% is held by the ten largest clones. Sequencing was performed on PBMCs or T cells enriched from blood (not recorded which). These receptors all stem from a young man who had recovered from COVID-19.

The chain is built from TRBV7-7 and TRBJ2-1, with 7 bases that match TRBD2. From germline, CDR1 is SSHAT and CDR2 FNYEAQ (reference sequence). The CDR3 has 16 residues. CDR3 coding DNA: TGTGCTAGCTCGCCGACGGGCGGGACTACCATCAATGAGCAGTTCTTC. Residues: CASSPTGGTTINEQFF.

The rearrangement uses TRBV9 and TRBJ1-2, with TRBD1 matching over 7 bases. J was trimmed by 0 bases and V by 4 bases; bases with no gene match: 12. Germline V gene data show CDR1 as SGDLS and CDR2 as YYNGEE. The CDR3 extends over 17 amino acids. The CDR3 nucleotides read TGTGCCAGCAGCCCGCCCCCGGGACAGATATCTAACTATGGCTACACCTTC. It encodes CASSPPPGQISNYGYTF.

The chain uses TRBV29-1 and TRBJ1-4; 7 bases match TRBD1. This CDR3 has 12 residues. V lost 5 bases to trimming and J lost 8 bases; unmatched junction nucleotides: 5. Germline assignment: CDR1 SQVTM and CDR2 ANQGSEA. The CDR3 DNA reads TGCAGCGTTCCCGGGACAGACGAAAAACTGTTTTTT. Translating gives CSVPGTDEKLFF. Supplemented by reference TRBV29-1 and TRBJ1-4, the full variable domain reads SAVISQKPSRDICQRGTSLTIQCQVDSQVTMMFWYRQQPGQSLTLIATANQGSEATYESGFVIDKFPISRPNLTFSTLTVSNMSPEDSSIYLCSVPGTDEKLFFGSGTQLSVL.

A few counts support this clone. The CDR3 here is CAWSGTSGTEAFF. CDR3 DNA sequence: TGTGCCTGGAGTGGAACTTCAGGGACTGAAGCTTTCTTT. The rearrangement joins TRBV30 to TRBJ1-1, with D tentatively TRBD1 (5 bases). The CDR3 runs to 13 residues. Germline V CDR1 and CDR2: GTSNPN, SVGIG (reference sequence). V lost 1 base and J lost 5, with 11 bases in between.

J is TRBJ2-7 and V is TRBV28; 7 nucleotides line up with TRBD2. The V and J ends lost 6 bases and 0 bases, in that order; junction bases with no gene match: 11. Germline V gene data show CDR1 as MDHEN and CDR2 as SYDVKM. This CDR3 contains 16 residues. The CDR3 sequence is CASSLGLADSSYEQYF. The DNA for the CDR3 is TGTGCCAGCAGCCTAGGCCTAGCGGATTCCTCCTACGAGCAGTACTTC.

V and J are TRBV7-9 and TRBJ1-1; 9 bases line up with TRBD1. The junction had 12 bases not matched to a gene; V was cut back by 5 bases and J by 5 bases. The CDR3 contains 16 residues. CDR1 is SEHNR and CDR2 is FQNEAQ in the germline V gene (reference sequence). CDR3 protein: CASSQGTGIRGTEAFF. The CDR3 DNA follows: TGTGCCAGCAGCCAAGGGACAGGGATAAGAGGGACTGAAGCTTTCTTT.

The DNA for the CDR3 is TGTGCCAGTATCGTCGGGTCCGGACAGCTGCCCTCACAAAATGGCTACACCTTC. Amino acids: CASIVGSGQLPSQNGYTF. The chain uses TRBV28 and TRBJ1-2, with a weak D call TRBD1 (6 bases). This CDR3 spans 18 amino acids. Germline CDR1 is MDHEN and CDR2 is SYDVKM. Between the trimmed V and J ends, which lost 9 bases and 6 bases, there was a span of 32 bases.

The chain uses TRBV3-1 (or the pseudogene TRBV3-2) and TRBJ1-6; TRBD1 might be the D (5 bases). The germline V gene has CDR1 LGHDT and CDR2 YNNKEL (reference sequence). Deletions cut 4 bases from V and 9 bases from J, with 13 bases between. The CDR3 consists of 14 residues. The CDR3 region has the DNA TGTGCCAGCAGCCCGTCACTGGGGGGTTCACCCCTCCACTTT. It specifies CASSPSLGGSPLHF.

As regards this clone: This sample includes further DNA sequences coding for the same CDR3. The V and J genes are TRBV5-1 and TRBJ2-2; 7 nucleotides agree with TRBD2. Germline V gene lookup returns CDR1 SGHRS and CDR2 YFSETQ. V lost 0 bases, J lost 1 base, and 3 bases stayed unmatched. CDR3 length: 16 amino acids. In DNA, the CDR3 is TGCGCCAGCAGCTTGGGATTAGCGGGGAACACCGGGGAGCTGTTTTTT. Translating gives CASSLGLAGNTGELFF. Drawing the rest from reference TRBV5-1 and TRBJ2-2, the complete variable domain is KAGVTQTPRYLIKTRGQQVTLSCSPISGHRSVSWYQQTPGQGLQFLFEYFSETQRNKGNFPGRFSGRQFSNSRSEMNVSTLELGDSALYLCASSLGLAGNTGELFFGEGSRLTVL.

The rearrangement joins TRBV5-8 to TRBJ1-5; 11 bases match TRBD1. CDR3 length equals 17 residues. V lost 4 bases and J lost 2; bases outside the gene matches: 8. Germline V lookup: CDR1 SGHTS, CDR2 YDEGEE. The CDR3 reads CASSPDRGPGGNQPQHF. CDR3 bases: TGTGCCAGCAGCCCGGACAGGGGGCCGGGGGGCAATCAGCCCCAGCATTTT. The variable domain in full, completed from reference TRBV5-8 and TRBJ1-5, reads EAGVTQSPTHLIKTRGQQATLRCSPISGHTSVYWYQQALGLGLQFLLWYDEGEERNRGNFPPRFSGRQFPNYSSELNVNALELEDSALYLCASSPDRGPGGNQPQHFGDGTRLSIL.

The genes are TRBV29-1 and TRBJ2-7, with a weak D call TRBD2 (6 bases). Looked up from germline, CDR1 is SQVTM and CDR2 is ANQGSEA. The CDR3 length is 14 residues. The V end lost 2 bases, the J end lost 0 bases, and 11 bases lay between the germline ends. For the CDR3, the DNA is TGCAGCGTTGAAACCCCGGGACTCTCCTACGAGCAGTACTTC. Encoded protein: CSVETPGLSYEQYF.

J is TRBJ1-2 and V is TRBV18; possibly TRBD1 for D (6 bases). Trimming took off 3 bases at V and 3 bases at J, with 23 bases between the two ends. The CDR3 loop spans 18 amino acids. Germline CDR1 and CDR2: KGHSH and LQKENI. The CDR3: CASSPWTDLRFEDYGYTF. The DNA of the CDR3 is TGTGCCAGCTCACCCTGGACAGATTTGCGTTTCGAGGACTATGGCTACACCTTC.

The chain uses TRBV2 and TRBJ2-3; 7 bases are a match to TRBD2. The trim removed 9 bases at V and 4 bases at J, leaving 4 bases unmatched. This CDR3 is built from 12 residues. Germline V gives CDR1 SNHLY, CDR2 FYNNEI. CDR3 DNA: TGTGCCAGGGGGGGGACGGCAGATACGCAGTATTTT. Its protein is CARGGTADTQYF.

The rearrangement joins TRBV12-5 to TRBJ1-6; D unclear. Germline-derived CDR1 and CDR2 are LGHNT and FRNRAP. This CDR3 comprises 11 residues. Trimming left V 2 bases short and J 11 bases short, with 4 bases between. This CDR3 is CASGLITPLHF. DNA of the CDR3: TGTGCTAGTGGTTTGATTACACCCCTCCACTTT.

This chain joins TRBV10-2 and TRBJ1-6; TRBD1 matches 8 bases. CDR3 length: 14 amino acids. Germline assignment: CDR1 WSHSY and CDR2 SAAADI. The junction had 9 bases not matched to a gene; V was cut back by 10 bases and J by 7 bases. CDR3 coding DNA: TGCGCCACGGGACAGGCTCGAGGAAATTCACCCCTCCACTTT. Amino acid sequence: CATGQARGNSPLHF.

CDR3 sequence: CAISDSGRGAETQYF. The DNA for the CDR3 is TGTGCCATCAGTGACTCGGGACGGGGGGCGGAGACCCAGTACTTC. The rearrangement links TRBV10-3 to TRBJ2-5, with D perhaps TRBD2 (7 bases). V lost 3 bases and J lost 5, with 16 bases in between. The CDR3 length is 15 residues. Germline CDR1 ENHRY, CDR2 SYGVKD.

The chain recombines TRBV3-1 (or the pseudogene TRBV3-2) with TRBJ1-5; D remains unclear. From germline, CDR1 is LGHDT and CDR2 YNNKEL (reference sequence). The CDR3 has 13 residues. The V and J ends lost 1 base and 3 bases respectively, with 4 bases between them. In nucleotides, the CDR3 is TGTGCCAGCAGCCAAGGACTCAATCAGCCCCAGCATTTT. It codes for CASSQGLNQPQHF.

The genes are TRBV15 and TRBJ2-7; no clear D. Per germline, CDR1 LNHNV and CDR2 YYDKDF (reference sequence). This CDR3 spans 15 amino acids. Trimming pared 0 bases from V and 5 bases from J, leaving 14 bases between. This CDR3 reads CATSRDSTASDEQYF. CDR3 DNA: TGTGCCACCAGCAGAGATTCGACTGCCTCGGACGAGCAGTACTTC.

The rearrangement joins TRBV7-9 to TRBJ2-1; 10 positions agree with TRBD2. Germline CDR1 reads SEHNR; CDR2 reads FQNEAQ (reference sequence). After removal of 7 bases from V and 9 bases from J, the junction contained 6 bases not matched to a gene. This CDR3 is 13 amino acids long. For the CDR3, the DNA is TGTGCCAGCAACCAGCGGGAGGGCGGTGAGCAGTTCTTC. Encoded protein: CASNQREGGEQFF.

This clone was found once. V and J are TRBV6-5 and TRBJ1-2; D unresolved. The germline gives CDR1 MNHEY, CDR2 SVGAGI. The CDR3 is made up of 15 amino acids. Trimming stripped 0 bases from V and 5 bases from J, with 13 bases between. CDR3 nucleotide sequence: TGTGCCAGCAGTTACTCACCGGGATCTCAGTATGGCTACACCTTC. This translates into CASSYSPGSQYGYTF.

The chain recombines TRBV2 with TRBJ2-3; possibly TRBD1 for D (6 bases). Trimming left V 3 bases short and J 2 bases short, with 15 bases between. The germline gives CDR1 SNHLY, CDR2 FYNNEI. The CDR3 is 16 amino acids. The CDR3 region has the DNA TGTGCCAGCAGTGATCAGGGGCGGGTCTTCACAGATACGCAGTATTTT. This translates into CASSDQGRVFTDTQYF.

The chain has TRBV6-5 and TRBJ2-7; unclear D gene. The CDR3 is 15 residues long. Trimming took off 5 bases at V and 0 bases at J, with 14 bases between the two ends. Looked up from germline, CDR1 is MNHEY and CDR2 is SVGAGI. This chain's CDR3 is CASSPPRSYSYEQYF. CDR3 bases: TGTGCCAGCAGTCCCCCGCGGTCTTACTCCTACGAGCAGTACTTC.

V is TRBV12-2 and J is TRBJ1-5. TRBV12-2 is noted as a pseudogene. The CDR3 spans 14 residues. The CDR3 loop is CASRLVSYNQPQHF. The CDR3 bases are TGTGCAAGTCGCTTAGTCTCCTACAATCAGCCCCAGCATTTT.

The chain joins TRBV5-6 to TRBJ2-7; TRBD1 matches 9 bases. The J segment lost 6 bases and the V segment lost 2 bases, leaving 9 bases of the junction unmatched. CDR3 length: 15 amino acids. CDR1 and CDR2 (germline): SGHDT, YYEEEE. The CDR3: CASSFRDRDLLEQYF. The CDR3, as DNA: TGTGCCAGCAGCTTTCGGGACAGGGATCTTCTCGAGCAGTACTTC.

V is TRBV30 and J is TRBJ1-6; D is uncertain. Trimming removed 5 bases at V and 7 bases at J, with 12 bases between. CDR1 and CDR2 from the germline V gene are GTSNPN and SVGIG (reference sequence). This CDR3 has 13 residues. The chain's CDR3 is CAWGRPGNSPLHF. CDR3 bases: TGTGCCTGGGGACGACCGGGGAATTCACCCCTCCACTTT.